This TCR beta chain was observed in a study of early T cells in non-severe SARS-CoV-2 infection. Study summary: Bulk RNA from unsorted whole blood was sequenced; chains were unpaired.

As for this clonotype: Its antigen is as yet unknown.

Germline lookup yields CDR1 SGHAT and CDR2 FQNNGV. With V trimmed by 4 bases and J by 6 bases, 8 bases remained unmatched. There are 15 residues in the CDR3. General study findings and limits: Matching with VDJdb favored anti-spike CD8 responses (missing private and CD4 specificities).

Unique molecular identifiers were added to individual cDNA molecules. TCRdb called the 5' RACE reads again in MiXCR, with one record for every CDR3 protein. The sample consists of roughly 29,000 distinct CDR3 sequences, approximately 6.6% of them appearing once. The starting material was whole blood, obtained at baseline. V is TRBV11-2 and J is TRBJ2-5; 10 nucleotides line up with TRBD2. This sequence was found in an adult who was a healthcare worker with PCR-confirmed SARS-CoV-2 infection or an uninfected control (not recorded which). In nucleotides, the CDR3 is TGTGCCAGCAGCTCTCCGCTAGCGGGGGAGAAGACCCAGTACTTC. It yields the protein CASSSPLAGEKTQYF.